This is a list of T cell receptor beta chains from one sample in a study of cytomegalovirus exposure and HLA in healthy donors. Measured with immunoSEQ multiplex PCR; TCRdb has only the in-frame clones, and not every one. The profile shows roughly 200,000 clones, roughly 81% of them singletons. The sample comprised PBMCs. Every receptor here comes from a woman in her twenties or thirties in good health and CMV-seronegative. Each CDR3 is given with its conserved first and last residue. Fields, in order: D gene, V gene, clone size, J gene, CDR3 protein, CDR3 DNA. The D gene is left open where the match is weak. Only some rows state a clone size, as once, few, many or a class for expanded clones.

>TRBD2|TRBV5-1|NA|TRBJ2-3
CASSLLLAGLDTQYF
TGCGCCAGCAGCCTGCTTCTAGCGGGATTAGATACGCAGTATTTT
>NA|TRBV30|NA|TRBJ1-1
CAWTPGGYTEAFF
TGTGCCTGGACCCCAGGTGGGTACACTGAAGCTTTCTTT
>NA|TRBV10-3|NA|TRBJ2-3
CAISANTDTQYF
TGTGCCATCAGTGCAAACACAGATACGCAGTATTTT
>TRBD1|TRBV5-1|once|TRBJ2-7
CASSPGTGGEQYF
TGCGCCAGCAGCCCTGGGACAGGCGGCGAGCAGTACTTC
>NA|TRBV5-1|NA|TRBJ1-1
CASSQPGWTEAFF
TGCGCCAGCAGCCAACCAGGTTGGACTGAAGCTTTCTTT
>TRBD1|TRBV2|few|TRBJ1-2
CARRQGNYGYTF
TGTGCCAGAAGACAGGGGAACTATGGCTACACCTTC
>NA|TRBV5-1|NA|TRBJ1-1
CASSHAGGLTEAFF
TGCGCCAGCAGCCACGCCGGGGGGCTCACTGAAGCTTTCTTT
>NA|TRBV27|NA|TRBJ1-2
CASSLRVGGNYGYTF
TGTGCCAGCAGTTTACGGGTAGGAGGAAACTATGGCTACACCTTC
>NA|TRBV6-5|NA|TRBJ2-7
CASGLGQGTYEQYF
TGTGCCAGCGGACTAGGACAGGGAACCTACGAGCAGTACTTC
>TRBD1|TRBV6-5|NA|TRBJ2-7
CASSGQGVPRKYF
TGTGCCAGCAGTGGACAGGGCGTTCCTAGAAAGTACTTC
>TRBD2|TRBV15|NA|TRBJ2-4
CATSSFGGAAKNIQYF
TGTGCCACCAGCAGCTTCGGGGGGGCTGCCAAAAACATTCAGTACTTC
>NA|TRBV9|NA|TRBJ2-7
CASSPTWGGTYEQYF
TGTGCCAGCAGCCCCACCTGGGGAGGCACCTACGAGCAGTACTTC
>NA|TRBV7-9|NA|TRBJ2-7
CASSLLGLMYF
TGTGCCAGCAGCTTACTAGGACTCATGTACTTC
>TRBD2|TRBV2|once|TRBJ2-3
CASSERLASTDTQYF
TGTGCCAGCAGTGAGCGACTAGCAAGCACAGATACGCAGTATTTT
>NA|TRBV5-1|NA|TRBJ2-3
CASTIADRTDTQYF
TGCGCCAGCACTATAGCGGACCGCACAGATACGCAGTATTTT
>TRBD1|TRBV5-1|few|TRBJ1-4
CASSLNTGTVGEKLFF
TGCGCCAGCAGCTTGAATACCGGGACAGTAGGTGAAAAACTGTTTTTT
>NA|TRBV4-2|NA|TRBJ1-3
CASSREEGRGNTIYF
TGTGCCAGCAGCCGTGAGGAGGGGAGGGGAAACACCATATATTTT
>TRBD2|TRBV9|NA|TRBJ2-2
CASSASGGNTGELFF
TGTGCCAGCAGCGCTAGCGGGGGGAACACCGGGGAGCTGTTTTTT
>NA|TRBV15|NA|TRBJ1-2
CATSRGQAVLYGYTF
TGTGCCACCAGCAGAGGTCAGGCAGTCCTCTATGGCTACACCTTC
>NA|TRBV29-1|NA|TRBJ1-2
CSVDSGLGGYTF
TGCAGCGTTGATTCAGGGTTGGGGGGCTACACCTTC
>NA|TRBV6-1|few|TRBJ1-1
CASSETRVEAFF
TGTGCCAGCAGTGAAACGCGGGTTGAAGCTTTCTTT
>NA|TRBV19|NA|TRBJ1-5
CASRAVGAPTNQPQHF
TGTGCCAGTCGGGCAGTTGGGGCCCCTACGAATCAGCCCCAGCATTTT
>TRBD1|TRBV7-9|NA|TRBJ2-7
CASSLGGQVNEQYF
TGTGCCAGCAGCTTAGGGGGACAGGTGAACGAGCAGTACTTC
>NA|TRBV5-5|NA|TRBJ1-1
CASSRARTEAFF
TGTGCCAGCAGCCGAGCCCGAACTGAAGCTTTCTTT
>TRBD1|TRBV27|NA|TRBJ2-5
CASRRDSQETQYF
TGTGCCAGCAGACGGGACAGCCAAGAGACCCAGTACTTC
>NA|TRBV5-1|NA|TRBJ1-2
CASSPDGTPYGYTF
TGCGCCAGCAGCCCCGACGGGACTCCCTATGGCTACACCTTC
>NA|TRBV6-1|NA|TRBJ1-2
CASSPPGDGYTF
TGTGCCAGCAGTCCCCCGGGGGATGGCTACACCTTC
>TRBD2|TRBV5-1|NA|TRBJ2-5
CASSPQGSGEWYQETQYF
TGCGCCAGCAGCCCCCAGGGTAGCGGGGAATGGTACCAAGAGACCCAGTACTTC
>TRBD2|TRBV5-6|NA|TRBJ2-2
CASSLRLAANTGELFF
TGTGCCAGCAGCTTGAGACTAGCGGCCAACACCGGGGAGCTGTTTTTT
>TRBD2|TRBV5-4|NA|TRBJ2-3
CASTSGASTDTQYF
TGTGCCAGCACCAGCGGGGCTAGCACAGATACGCAGTATTTT
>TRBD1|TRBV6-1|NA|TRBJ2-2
CASSPDRADTGELFF
TGTGCCAGCAGTCCTGACAGGGCGGACACCGGGGAGCTGTTTTTT
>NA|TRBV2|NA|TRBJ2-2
CASSETNTGTLFF
TGTGCCAGCAGTGAAACAAACACAGGGACGTTGTTTTTT
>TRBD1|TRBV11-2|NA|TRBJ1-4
CASSPYRGRETNEKLFF
TGTGCCAGCAGCCCATACAGGGGGCGCGAAACTAATGAAAAACTGTTTTTT
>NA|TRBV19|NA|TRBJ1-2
CASSIDTSGSGYTF
TGTGCCAGTAGTATAGATACGTCAGGAAGCGGCTACACCTTC
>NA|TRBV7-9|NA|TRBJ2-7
CASSPGRSSYEQYF
TGTGCCAGCAGCCCTGGGAGGAGCTCCTACGAGCAGTACTTC
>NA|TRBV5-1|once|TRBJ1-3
CASSLVQGGTIGNTIYF
TGCGCCAGCAGCTTGGTGCAGGGAGGTACCATCGGAAACACCATATATTTT
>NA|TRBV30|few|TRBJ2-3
CAWSRIGVSTDTQYF
TGTGCCTGGAGTAGAATCGGGGTATCCACAGATACGCAGTATTTT
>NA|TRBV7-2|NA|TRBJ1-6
CASSLDSQRNSPLHF
TGTGCCAGCAGCCTGGACAGCCAACGGAATTCACCCCTCCACTTT
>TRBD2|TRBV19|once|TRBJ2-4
CASSMFRGRVDIQYF
TGTGCCAGTAGTATGTTCCGGGGGAGGGTGGACATTCAGTACTTC
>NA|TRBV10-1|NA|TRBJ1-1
CASSESGDRNTEAFF
TGCGCCAGCAGTGAGTCAGGCGACAGGAACACTGAAGCTTTCTTT
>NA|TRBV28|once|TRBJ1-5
CASSPDRHPNQPQHF
TGTGCCAGCAGCCCCGACAGGCACCCCAATCAGCCCCAGCATTTT
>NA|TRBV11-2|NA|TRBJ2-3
CASSLAYLAGDTQYF
TGTGCCAGCAGCTTAGCGTACCTAGCTGGAGATACGCAGTATTTT
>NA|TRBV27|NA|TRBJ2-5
CASSFSGMKETQYF
TGTGCCAGCAGTTTTTCAGGGATGAAAGAGACCCAGTACTTC
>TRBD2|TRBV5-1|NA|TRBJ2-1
CASSPGLLAGGNEQFF
TGCGCCAGCAGCCCGGGCCTTCTAGCGGGAGGAAATGAGCAGTTCTTC
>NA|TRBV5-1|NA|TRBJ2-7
CASSQPGQSYEQYF
TGCGCCAGCAGCCAGCCGGGTCAAAGCTACGAGCAGTACTTC
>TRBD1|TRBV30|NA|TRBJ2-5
CAWSLQGGGETQYF
TGTGCCTGGAGTCTACAGGGGGGTGGAGAGACCCAGTACTTC
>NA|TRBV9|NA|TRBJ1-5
CASSVTPGEGQPQHF
TGTGCCAGCAGCGTAACCCCCGGGGAAGGCCAGCCCCAGCATTTT
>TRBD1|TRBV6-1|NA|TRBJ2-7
CASSAGTGLAYEQYF
TGTGCCAGCAGTGCTGGGACAGGGCTGGCCTACGAGCAGTACTTC
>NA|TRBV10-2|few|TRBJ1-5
CASSESTLQPQHF
TGCGCCAGCAGTGAGTCGACTCTTCAGCCCCAGCATTTT
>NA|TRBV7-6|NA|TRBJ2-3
CASSSRGTDTQYF
TGTGCCAGCAGCTCCAGGGGCACAGATACGCAGTATTTT
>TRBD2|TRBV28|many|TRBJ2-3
CASSYHGLAGGADTQYF
TGTGCCAGCAGTTACCACGGACTAGCGGGGGGCGCAGATACGCAGTATTTT
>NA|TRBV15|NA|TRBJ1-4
CATSRGGVKAEKLFF
TGTGCCACCAGCAGAGGGGGGGTTAAGGCTGAAAAACTGTTTTTT